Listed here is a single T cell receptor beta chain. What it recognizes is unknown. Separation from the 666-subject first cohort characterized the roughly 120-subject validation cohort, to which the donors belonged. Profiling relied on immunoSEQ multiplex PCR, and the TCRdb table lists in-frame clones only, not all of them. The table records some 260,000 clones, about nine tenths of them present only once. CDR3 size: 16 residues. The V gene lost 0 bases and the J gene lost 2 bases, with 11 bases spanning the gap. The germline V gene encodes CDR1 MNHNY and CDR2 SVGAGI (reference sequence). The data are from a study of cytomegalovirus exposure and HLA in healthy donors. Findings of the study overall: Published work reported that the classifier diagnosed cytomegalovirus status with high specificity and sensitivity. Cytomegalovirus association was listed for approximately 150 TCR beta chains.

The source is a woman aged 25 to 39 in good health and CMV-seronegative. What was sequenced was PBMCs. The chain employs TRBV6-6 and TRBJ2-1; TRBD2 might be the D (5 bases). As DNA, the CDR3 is TGTGCCAGCAGTTACTCCCTGGGGAGCCCCTACAATGAGCAGTTCTTC. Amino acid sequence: CASSYSLGSPYNEQFF.